These T cell receptor beta chains were read from a single sample in a study of early T cells in non-severe SARS-CoV-2 infection. MiXCR, applied by TCRdb to the 5' RACE reads, yields one record per CDR3 protein. The profile shows 25,000 to 35,000 distinct CDR3 sequences, 4.5% to 6% of them singletons. Sequenced sample: whole blood. The source of these receptors is an adult who was a healthcare worker with PCR-confirmed SARS-CoV-2 infection or an uninfected control (not recorded which). CDR3s leave out the opening cysteine and the closing phenylalanine or tryptophan. The D gene is left open where the match is weak.

v_call	cdr3_length	j_call	d_call	cdr3_aa
TRBV5-1	14	TRBJ2-1	TRBD1	ASSPPLGQGANEQF
TRBV2	11	TRBJ2-7	-	ASSVNVRYEQY
TRBV10-3	12	TRBJ1-6	-	AISESSHNSPLH
TRBV12-3/TRBV12-4	15	TRBJ2-5	TRBD2	ASSPGTSGGPQETQY
TRBV6-5	12	TRBJ1-2	TRBD1	ASSRDRQNYGYT
TRBV7-9	13	TRBJ2-5	TRBD2	ASSLLLAGYEAQY
TRBV13	12	TRBJ1-6	-	ASSLAVNNSPLH
TRBV5-4	12	TRBJ2-5	-	ASSWYEGLETQY
TRBV30	14	TRBJ2-7	TRBD1	AWSGLLRDRGHEQY
TRBV7-9	12	TRBJ2-7	-	ASSLDQGYYEQY
TRBV10-2	11	TRBJ2-5	-	ASTPTVQETQY
TRBV5-1	14	TRBJ2-5	TRBD2	ASSRGTSGNQETQY
TRBV2	10	TRBJ2-5	-	ASSESSKTQY
TRBV12-3/TRBV12-4	13	TRBJ2-7	TRBD2	ASSSDRTSGTEQY
TRBV9	13	TRBJ2-1	-	ASSPERETYNEQF
TRBV3-1	11	TRBJ2-6	-	ASSQEGANVLT